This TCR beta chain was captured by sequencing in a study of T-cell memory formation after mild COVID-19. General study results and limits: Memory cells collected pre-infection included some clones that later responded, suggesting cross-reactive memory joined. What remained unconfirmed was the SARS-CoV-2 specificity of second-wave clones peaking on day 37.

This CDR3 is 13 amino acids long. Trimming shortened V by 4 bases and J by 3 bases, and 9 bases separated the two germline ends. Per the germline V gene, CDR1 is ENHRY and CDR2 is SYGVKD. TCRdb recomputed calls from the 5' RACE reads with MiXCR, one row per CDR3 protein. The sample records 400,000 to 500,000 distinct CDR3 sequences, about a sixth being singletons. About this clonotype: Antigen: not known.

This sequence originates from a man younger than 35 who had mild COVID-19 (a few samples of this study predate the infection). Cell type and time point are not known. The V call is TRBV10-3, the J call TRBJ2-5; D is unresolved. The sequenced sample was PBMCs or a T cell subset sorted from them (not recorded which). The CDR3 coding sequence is TGTGCCATCAGTGTTAACAGAAAAGAGACCCAGTACTTC. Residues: CAISVNRKETQYF.